One sample yielded the 8 T cell receptor beta chains listed below, sequenced in a study of T-cell reconstitution after alpha-beta-depleted transplantation in children. Unique molecular identifiers were incorporated when the TCRbeta library was constructed. In TCRdb, the PCR reads were re-called with MiXCR into one record per CDR3 protein. The table lists 480,000 or so distinct CDR3 sequences, more than 9% of them singletons, with 2% to 2.5% in the top ten. Sequences were derived from PBMCs, sampled before TCRalphabeta/CD19-depleted stem cell transplant. The receptors stem from a child aged 2 to 15 with inherited bone marrow failure, due to receive a stem cell transplant.

The chain uses TRBV13 and TRBJ2-7; D remains ambiguous. The CDR3 extends over 12 amino acids. CDR1 and CDR2 from the germline V gene are PRHDT and FYEKMQ (reference sequence). V dropped 5 bases and J dropped 6 bases, with 11 bases sitting between them. The chain's CDR3 is CASSQINGEQYF. The CDR3 nucleotides read TGTGCCAGCAGCCAAATCAACGGCGAGCAGTACTTC.

This clonotype was seen many times. This CDR3 is CSARTDRALQGRANVLTF. CDR3 bases: TGCAGTGCTAGAACCGACAGGGCACTCCAGGGTAGGGCCAACGTCCTGACTTTC. This sequence joins TRBV20-1 and TRBJ2-6; 7 nucleotides line up with TRBD1. J gave up 5 bases and V 2 bases, and 15 bases lay outside the gene matches. CDR3 size: 18 residues. CDR1 and CDR2 from the germline V gene are DFQATT and SNEGSKA (reference sequence).

This clonotype was recorded at least ten times. The rearrangement joins TRBV11-2 to TRBJ2-7; no definite D call. This CDR3 has 17 residues. V gave up 5 bases and J gave up 0 bases, with 20 bases separating them. CDR1 and CDR2 from the germline V gene are SGHAT and FQNNGV. The CDR3 bases are TGTGCCAGCAGCCAGTTTCTAAGCCGCTCGAGCTCCTACGAGCAGTACTTC. As protein: CASSQFLSRSSSYEQYF.

This clonotype was counted only a few times. The V gene is TRBV10-3, the J gene TRBJ2-5; D is possibly TRBD2 (6 bases). Trimming stripped 0 bases from V and 1 base from J, with 12 bases between. This CDR3 contains 16 residues. Germline values: CDR1 ENHRY, CDR2 SYGVKD. The CDR3, as DNA: TGTGCCATCAGTGAGTCGGAGGGGAACCCCCAAGAGACCCAGTACTTC. The encoded protein is CAISESEGNPQETQYF.

This clonotype has a count of ten or more. The chain carries TRBV20-1 and TRBJ2-7; unclear D gene. The CDR3 runs to 11 residues. Trimming took 6 bases from V and 5 from J, leaving 11 bases between them. Germline CDR1 is DFQATT and CDR2 is SNEGSKA (reference sequence). The CDR3 protein is CSAYRLDEQYF. CDR3 DNA sequence: TGCAGTGCCTATCGACTGGACGAGCAGTACTTC.

There are many counts of this clonotype. The rearrangement joins TRBV27 to TRBJ2-7; D is possibly TRBD1 (6 bases). V lost 5 bases and J lost 7, with 18 bases in between. This CDR3 region has 14 residues. Germline-derived CDR1 and CDR2 are MNHEY and SMNVEV (reference sequence). CDR3 DNA: TGTGCCAGCAGTACGACAGGTGGGGATTGGGAGCAGTACTTC. Residues: CASSTTGGDWEQYF.

Many counts were recorded for this clonotype. This rearrangement joins TRBV15 to TRBJ2-1, with 12 nucleotides matching TRBD1. CDR1 LNHNV and CDR2 YYDKDF come from the germline V gene (reference sequence). The V and J ends lost 6 bases and 10 bases, in that order; junction bases with no gene match: 10. This CDR3 has 15 amino acids. CDR3 DNA: TGTGCCACCAGAGATCCCGGGACAGGGGGCCGGGAGCAGTTCTTC. It encodes CATRDPGTGGREQFF. Using reference TRBV15 and TRBJ2-1 for the parts outside the CDR3, the full variable domain is DAMVIQNPRYQVTQFGKPVTLSCSQTLNHNVMYWYQQKSSQAPKLLFHYYDKDFNNEADTPDNFQSRRPNTSFCFLDIRSPGLGDTAMYLCATRDPGTGGREQFFGPGTRLTVL.

This clonotype showed up many times. The chain uses TRBV4-1 and TRBJ2-4; D remains unclear. Germline CDR1 MGHRA, CDR2 YSYEKL. The CDR3 sequence is 16 residues long. V lost 3 bases, J lost 9 bases, and 21 bases lay in between. The CDR3 bases are TGCGCCAGCAGCCACCCCCCTTTTGGCGGCGCGGTCATTCAGTACTTC. It translates to CASSHPPFGGAVIQYF.